This entry features one T cell receptor (beta chain) sequence. Its antigen is unidentified. These data belong to a study of radiotherapy plus CTLA-4 blockade in lung cancer. Study background: Across the patients, objective responses occurred in about 19%, and disease control in 30% to 40%. Study results and caveats: With interferon-beta, early dynamics of blood T cell clones were reported to best predict response. Clones derived from tumor TCRs expanded in blood after radiotherapy plus ipilimumab.

Some clones are missing from TCRdb's copy, which holds only in-frame ones; the method was immunoSEQ multiplex PCR. The sample yields approximately 32,000 clones, around 70% seen once. The ends were cut back, 3 bases at V and 9 bases at J, with 12 bases in the middle. Germline assignment: CDR1 MRHNA and CDR2 SNTAGT. The CDR3 runs to 13 residues. The TCR sequence derives from a human donor with non-small cell lung cancer who had stable disease on radiotherapy plus ipilimumab. The rearrangement joins TRBV6-4 to TRBJ2-1, with a weak D call TRBD2 (6 bases). Sample: peripheral blood, taken from a patient treated with radiotherapy plus ipilimumab. CDR3 DNA: TGTGCCAGCAGTGAAGGAGGGGATCGTGAGCAGTTCTTC. This translates into CASSEGGDREQFF.